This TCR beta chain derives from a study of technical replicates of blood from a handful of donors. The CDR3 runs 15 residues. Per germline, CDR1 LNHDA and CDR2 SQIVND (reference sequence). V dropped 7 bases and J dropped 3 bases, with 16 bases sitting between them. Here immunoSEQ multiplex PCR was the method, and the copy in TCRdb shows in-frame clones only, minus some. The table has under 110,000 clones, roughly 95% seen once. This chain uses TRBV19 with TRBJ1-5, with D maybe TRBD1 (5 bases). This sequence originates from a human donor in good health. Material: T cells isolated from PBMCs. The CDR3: CASKGVTDYNQPQHF. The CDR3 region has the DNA TGTGCCAGTAAAGGGGTGACGGATTACAATCAGCCCCAGCATTTT.